This T cell receptor delta chain was captured by sequencing in a study of gamma-delta chains in newborns, infants, children. Turning to the study itself: Polyclonal expansion of innate γδ T cells after birth follows microbial exposure.

This clone was observed a handful of times. At one end the junction does not follow the germline gene, possibly because of a read error. TCRdb reprocessed the reads using CATT. The repertoire includes several thousand delta-chain clones, 2% to 3% of them detected once, and around 15% sits in the top ten. The CDR3 consists of 18 residues. CDR1 is GEAIGNYY and CDR2 is EKD in the germline V gene. This sequence joins TRDV2 and TRDJ3; 7 nucleotides line up with TRDD3. Material for sequencing was blood. The sequence came from a child who was a newborn, infant or young child, either healthy, febrile or measles-vaccinated (not recorded which). The CDR3: CARDTMWGSSWDTRQMFF. CDR3 nucleotides: TGTGCCCGTGACACCATGTGGGGGAGCTCCTGGGACACCCGACAGATGTTTTTC.